The 5 T cell receptor beta chains presented below share a single source sample, sequenced in a study of blood T cell repertoires in COVID-19. Only in-frame clones appear in the TCRdb table, and some are missing; sequencing was by immunoSEQ multiplex PCR. The data hold about 210,000 clones, with roughly 85% observed a single time. The specimen sequenced was peripheral blood. All receptors come from a woman in her 40s with active or convalescent COVID-19.

The chain couples TRBV5-4 to TRBJ1-1; tentatively, D is TRBD1 (6 bases). V lost 4 bases, J lost 11 bases, and 18 bases lay in between. The CDR3 length is 13 residues. Germline V CDR1 and CDR2: SGHNT, YYREEE (reference sequence). This CDR3 is CASSPDSGGGAFF. The CDR3 nucleotides are TGTGCCAGCAGCCCGGACAGCGGGGGGGGTGCTTTCTTT.

The J gene is TRBJ1-3, the V gene TRBV19; D remains ambiguous. From germline, CDR1 is LNHDA and CDR2 SQIVND (reference sequence). CDR3 length: 14 residues. Trimming pared 3 bases from V and 2 bases from J, leaving 8 bases between. In DNA form, the CDR3 reads TGTGCCAGTAGTATGTGGGAGACTGGAAACACCATATATTTT. This encodes CASSMWETGNTIYF.

The chain combines TRBV3-1 (or the pseudogene TRBV3-2) with TRBJ1-3, with TRBD1 identical over 10 bases. With 2 bases clipped from V and 2 bases from J, the junction kept 6 bases outside the gene matches. The CDR3 covers 17 residues. Looked up from germline, CDR1 is LGHDT and CDR2 is YNNKEL (reference sequence). This chain's CDR3 is CASSQNHDRGPGNTIYF. The CDR3 coding sequence is TGTGCCAGCAGCCAAAACCACGACAGGGGGCCTGGAAACACCATATATTTT.

The chain carries TRBV6-2 or TRBV6-3 and TRBJ1-5, with D possibly matching TRBD1 (6 bases). The germline V and J ends were trimmed by 6 bases and 6 bases, with 15 bases remaining between them. CDR3 length equals 14 residues. Germline V lookup: CDR1 MNHEY, CDR2 SVGEGT. CDR3 protein: CASSRDRLGQPQHF. CDR3 coding DNA: TGTGCCAGCAGCCGTGACAGGTTAGGTCAGCCCCAGCATTTT.

This chain joins TRBV6-5 and TRBJ1-2; TRBD1 is a possible D gene (5 bases). The CDR3 covers 12 residues. Germline-derived CDR1 and CDR2 are MNHEY and SVGAGI. Trimming removed 10 bases at V and 5 bases at J, with 14 bases between. The CDR3 bases are TGTGCCAATGGGGCCTTGGGGTATGGCTACACCTTC. Translated: CANGALGYGYTF.